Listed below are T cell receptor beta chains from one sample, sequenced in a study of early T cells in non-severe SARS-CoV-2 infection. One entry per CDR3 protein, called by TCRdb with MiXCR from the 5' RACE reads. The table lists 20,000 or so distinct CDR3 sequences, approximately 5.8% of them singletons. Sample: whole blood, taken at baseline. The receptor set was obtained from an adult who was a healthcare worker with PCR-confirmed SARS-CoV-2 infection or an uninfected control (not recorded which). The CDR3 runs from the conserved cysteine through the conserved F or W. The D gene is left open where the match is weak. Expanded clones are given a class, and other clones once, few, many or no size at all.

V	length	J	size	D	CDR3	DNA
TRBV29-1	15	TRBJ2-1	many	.	CSVEARRGGNNEQFF	TGCAGCGTTGAAGCGCGCAGGGGCGGAAACAATGAGCAGTTCTTC
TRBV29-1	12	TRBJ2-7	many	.	CSVEIGSYEQYF	TGCAGCGTTGAGATAGGGTCCTACGAGCAGTACTTC
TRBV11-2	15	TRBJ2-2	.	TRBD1	CASSPGQGRAGELFF	TGTGCCAGCAGCCCGGGACAGGGAAGAGCCGGGGAGCTGTTTTTT
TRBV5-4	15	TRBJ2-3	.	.	CASSLAGAAGDTQYF	TGTGCCAGCAGCTTGGCGGGGGCCGCGGGTGATACGCAGTATTTT
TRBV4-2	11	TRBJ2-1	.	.	CASSRSDEQFF	TGTGCCAGCAGCCGGAGCGATGAGCAGTTCTTC
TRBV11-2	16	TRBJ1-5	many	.	CASSLDARASNQPQHF	TGTGCCAGCAGCTTAGATGCCAGGGCGAGCAATCAGCCCCAGCATTTT
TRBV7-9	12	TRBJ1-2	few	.	CASSLTFGGYTF	TGTGCCAGCAGCTTGACTTTTGGTGGCTACACCTTC
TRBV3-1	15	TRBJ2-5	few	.	CASSQTGTEEETQYF	TGTGCCAGCAGCCAAACCGGGACGGAGGAAGAGACCCAGTACTTC
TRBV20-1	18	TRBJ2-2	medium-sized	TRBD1	CSARDMGQGNPNTGELFF	TGCAGTGCTAGAGATATGGGACAGGGAAATCCTAACACCGGGGAGCTGTTTTTT
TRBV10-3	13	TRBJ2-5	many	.	CAISVRDQETQYF	TGTGCCATCAGTGTCCGGGACCAAGAGACCCAGTACTTC
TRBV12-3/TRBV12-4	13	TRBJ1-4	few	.	CASSTRYHEKLFF	TGTGCCAGCAGTACCCGATACCATGAAAAACTGTTTTTT
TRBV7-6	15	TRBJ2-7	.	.	CASSLVSTSSYEQYF	TGTGCCAGCAGCTTAGTCTCTACAAGCTCCTACGAGCAGTACTTC
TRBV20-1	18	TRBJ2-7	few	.	CSARDARQALSSSYEQYF	TGCAGTGCTAGAGATGCGAGACAGGCCTTGTCTTCCTCCTACGAGCAGTACTTC
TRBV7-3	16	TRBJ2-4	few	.	CASSPGQGKAKNIQYF	TGTGCCAGCAGCCCGGGCCAGGGCAAAGCCAAAAACATTCAGTACTTC
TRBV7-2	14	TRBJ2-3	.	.	CASSLVGQTDTQYF	TGTGCCAGCAGCTTAGTAGGTCAGACAGATACGCAGTATTTT
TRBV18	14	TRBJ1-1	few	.	CASSPPSDDTEAFF	TGTGCCAGCTCACCTCCATCGGACGACACTGAAGCTTTCTTT
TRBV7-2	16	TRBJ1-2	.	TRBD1	CASSSTGGLLSYGYTF	TGTGCCAGCAGCTCGACAGGGGGCCTCCTTAGCTATGGCTACACCTTC